This paragraph covers one TCR beta chain sequence. This specimen belongs to a study of PD-L1 blockade in urothelial cancer. Here immunoSEQ multiplex PCR was the method, and the copy in TCRdb shows in-frame clones only, minus some. The sample comprises 45,000 to 65,000 clones, 84% of which are singletons, and about 5.8% rests with the top ten. Germline assignment: CDR1 SGHRS and CDR2 YFSETQ. V gave up 0 bases and J gave up 3 bases, with 16 bases separating them. The CDR3 runs to 16 residues. This chain connects TRBV5-1 to TRBJ2-7, with a weak D call TRBD1 (6 bases). Sample: PBMCs, taken around atezolizumab (anti-PD-L1) treatment. The TCR sequence derives from a man aged 35 to 55 with urothelial cancer. In nucleotides, the CDR3 is TGCGCCAGCAGCTTGGCTCCGACAGGCGTCGTCTACGAGCAGTACTTC. Its translation is CASSLAPTGVVYEQYF.